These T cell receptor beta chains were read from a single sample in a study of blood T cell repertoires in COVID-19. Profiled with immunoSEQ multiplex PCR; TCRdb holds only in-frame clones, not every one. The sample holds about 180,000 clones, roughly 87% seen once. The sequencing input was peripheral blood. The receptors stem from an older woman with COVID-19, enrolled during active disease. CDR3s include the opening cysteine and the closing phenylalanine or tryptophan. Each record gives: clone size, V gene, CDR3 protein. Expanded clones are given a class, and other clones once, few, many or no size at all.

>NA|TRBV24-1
CATSRTGVTSETQYF
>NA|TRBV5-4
CASSPGTGQGNEKLFF
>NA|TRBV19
CASSTYSRGNQPQHF
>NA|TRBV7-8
CASSLGVTSGSLADEQFF
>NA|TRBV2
CASKVNRDMTYEQYF
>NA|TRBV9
CASSVSGSTYNEQFF
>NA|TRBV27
CASRQTGAGELFF
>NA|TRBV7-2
CASSLLGLAGGGDTQYF
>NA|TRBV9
CASSVEGGPGNTIYF
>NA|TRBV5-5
CASLDPGQGREQYF
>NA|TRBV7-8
CASSQGQGYNEQFF
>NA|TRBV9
CASSVTTGATYEQYF
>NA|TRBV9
CASSVAGAEYEQYF
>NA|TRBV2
CASSEERETYNEQFF
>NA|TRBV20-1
CSASSVNTEAFF
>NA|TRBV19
CASSTVPPYEQYF
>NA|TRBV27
CASSLGFRTGELFF
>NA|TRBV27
CASGTSATHEQYF
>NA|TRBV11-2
CASSILPGNTEAFF
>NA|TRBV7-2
CASSLAARVSGTDTQYF
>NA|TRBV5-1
CASSFRRIGANSYEQYF
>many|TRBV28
CASSERESGTDTQYF
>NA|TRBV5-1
CASSTPGNTIYF
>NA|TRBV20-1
CSASPTGFGANVLTF
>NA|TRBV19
CASRETGATNYGYTF
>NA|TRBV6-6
CAAERGQHTEAFF
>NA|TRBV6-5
CAAQRIPPPQPQHF
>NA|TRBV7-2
CASSLRRAGMGYNEQFF
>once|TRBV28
CASSESGNTIYF
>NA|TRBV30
CAWTFRDFRTGELFF
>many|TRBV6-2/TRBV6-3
CASSSLPGQGAYGYTF
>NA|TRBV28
CASSQGPYGYTF
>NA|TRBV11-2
CASRFTSGVYNEQFF
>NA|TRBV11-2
CASSARQGSTEAFF
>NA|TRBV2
CASSEGGPQAETQYF
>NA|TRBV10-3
CAISDPEGGGLANEQFF
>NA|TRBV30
CAWNTDLGGNSPLHF